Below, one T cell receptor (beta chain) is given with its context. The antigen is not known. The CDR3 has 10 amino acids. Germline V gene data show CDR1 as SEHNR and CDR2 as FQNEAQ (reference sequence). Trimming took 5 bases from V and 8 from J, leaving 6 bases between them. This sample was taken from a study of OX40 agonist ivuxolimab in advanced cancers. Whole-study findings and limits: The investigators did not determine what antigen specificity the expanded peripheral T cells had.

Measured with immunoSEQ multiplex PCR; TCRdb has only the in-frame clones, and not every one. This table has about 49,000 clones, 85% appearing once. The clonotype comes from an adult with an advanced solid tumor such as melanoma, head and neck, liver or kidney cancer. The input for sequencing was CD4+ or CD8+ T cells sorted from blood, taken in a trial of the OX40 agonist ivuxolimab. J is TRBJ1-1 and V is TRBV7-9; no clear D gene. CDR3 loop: CASSPHEAFF. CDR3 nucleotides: TGTGCCAGCAGCCCCCACGAAGCTTTCTTT.